This is a list of T cell receptor beta chains from one sample in a study of TIL therapy for anti-PD-1-resistant metastatic lung cancer. Data came from immunoSEQ multiplex PCR; TCRdb stores just in-frame clones and leaves some out. This table holds 14,000 to 15,000 clones, more than 75% found once. The specimen was blood, collected at baseline. The receptors shown here come from a person aged 25-80 years with non-small cell lung cancer. Each CDR3 is given with its conserved first and last residue. The D gene is left open where the match is weak. Expanded clones get a size class; other rows say once, few or many, or leave the size out.

CDR3: CASSLWVGTGRNTIYF
DNA: TGTGCCAGCAGCTTGTGGGTTGGCACAGGCCGAAACACCATATATTTT
size: few
J: TRBJ1-3
D: .
V: TRBV5-4
length: 16

CDR3: CAIRVAERTDYSNQPQHF
DNA: TGCGCCATTCGAGTGGCAGAGCGAACCGATTATAGCAATCAGCCCCAGCATTTT
size: .
J: TRBJ1-5
D: .
V: TRBV10-1
length: 18

CDR3: CASSVPDSPNEKLFF
DNA: TGTGCCAGCAGTGTGCCCGACAGTCCCAATGAAAAACTGTTTTTT
size: .
J: TRBJ1-4
D: .
V: TRBV2
length: 15

CDR3: CASSLGRGSYNEQFF
DNA: TGTGCCAGCAGCTTAGGACGGGGCTCCTACAATGAGCAGTTCTTC
size: once
J: TRBJ2-1
D: .
V: TRBV7-6
length: 15

CDR3: CARDRNGNYGYTF
DNA: TGTGCAAGGGATAGGAACGGAAACTATGGCTACACCTTC
size: .
J: TRBJ1-2
D: .
V: TRBV30
length: 13

CDR3: CASSLSHEAFF
DNA: TGTGCCAGCAGCCTCAGCCATGAAGCTTTCTTT
size: .
J: TRBJ1-1
D: .
V: TRBV5-8
length: 11

CDR3: CASSIRSRGYSNQPQHF
DNA: TGTGCCAGCAGTATTAGATCCAGGGGTTATAGCAATCAGCCCCAGCATTTT
size: .
J: TRBJ1-5
D: .
V: TRBV28
length: 17

CDR3: CASSILLQGAGGELFF
DNA: TGTGCCAGCAGTATCTTGTTGCAAGGGGCGGGCGGGGAGCTGTTTTTT
size: .
J: TRBJ2-2
D: .
V: TRBV27
length: 16

CDR3: CASSAGRESPLHF
DNA: TGCGCCAGCAGCGCTGGTCGGGAATCACCCCTCCACTTT
size: few
J: TRBJ1-6
D: .
V: TRBV5-1
length: 13

CDR3: CASSYSNQGYGQPQHF
DNA: TGTGCCAGCAGTTACTCGAACCAGGGCTACGGTCAGCCCCAGCATTTT
size: .
J: TRBJ1-5
D: .
V: TRBV6-6
length: 16

CDR3: CASSSNPGAGNTIYF
DNA: TGTGCCAGCAGTTCCAATCCAGGGGCTGGAAACACCATATATTTT
size: .
J: TRBJ1-3
D: .
V: TRBV6-5
length: 15